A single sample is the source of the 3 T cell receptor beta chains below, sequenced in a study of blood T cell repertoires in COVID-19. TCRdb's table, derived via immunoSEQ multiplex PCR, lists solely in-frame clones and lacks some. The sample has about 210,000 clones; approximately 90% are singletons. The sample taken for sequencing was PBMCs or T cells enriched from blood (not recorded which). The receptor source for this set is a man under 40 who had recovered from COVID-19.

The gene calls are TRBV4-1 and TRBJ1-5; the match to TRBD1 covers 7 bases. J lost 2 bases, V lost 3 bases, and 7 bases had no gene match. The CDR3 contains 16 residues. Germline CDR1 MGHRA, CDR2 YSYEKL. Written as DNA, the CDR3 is TGCGCCAGCAGCCAGGTACCGGGACAGCGCAATCAGCCCCAGCATTTT. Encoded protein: CASSQVPGQRNQPQHF.

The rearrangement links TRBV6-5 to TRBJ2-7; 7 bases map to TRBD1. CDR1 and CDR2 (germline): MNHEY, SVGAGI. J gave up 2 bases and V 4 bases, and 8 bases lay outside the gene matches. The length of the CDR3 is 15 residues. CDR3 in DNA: TGTGCCAGCAGTTTACAGGGGCAGGGGACCTACGAGCAGTACTTC. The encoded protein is CASSLQGQGTYEQYF.

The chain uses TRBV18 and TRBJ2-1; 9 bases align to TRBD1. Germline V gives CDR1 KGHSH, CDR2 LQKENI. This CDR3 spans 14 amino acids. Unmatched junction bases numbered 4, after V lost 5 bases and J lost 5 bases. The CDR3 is CASSRQGVDNEQFF. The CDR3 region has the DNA TGTGCCAGCTCAAGACAGGGGGTGGACAATGAGCAGTTCTTC.